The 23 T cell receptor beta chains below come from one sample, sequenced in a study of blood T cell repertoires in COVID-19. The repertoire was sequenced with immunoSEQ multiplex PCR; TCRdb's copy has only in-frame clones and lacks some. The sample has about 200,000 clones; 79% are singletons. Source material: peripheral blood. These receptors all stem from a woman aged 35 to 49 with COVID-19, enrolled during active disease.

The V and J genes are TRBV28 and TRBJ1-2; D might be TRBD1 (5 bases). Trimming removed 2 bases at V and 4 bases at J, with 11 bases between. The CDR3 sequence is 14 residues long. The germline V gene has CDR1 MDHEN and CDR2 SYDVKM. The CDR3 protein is CASSLAQELYGYTF. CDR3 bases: TGTGCCAGCAGTTTAGCACAGGAGCTCTATGGCTACACCTTC.

The CDR3 DNA is TGTGCCAGCAGTCCCCGACAGCTATGGAGTGGCTACACCTTC. It yields the protein CASSPRQLWSGYTF. The genes are TRBV27 and TRBJ1-2; perhaps TRBD1 as D (5 bases). CDR1 and CDR2 (germline): MNHEY, SMNVEV (reference sequence). The ends were cut back, 5 bases at V and 7 bases at J, with 17 bases in the middle. The CDR3 has 14 amino acids.

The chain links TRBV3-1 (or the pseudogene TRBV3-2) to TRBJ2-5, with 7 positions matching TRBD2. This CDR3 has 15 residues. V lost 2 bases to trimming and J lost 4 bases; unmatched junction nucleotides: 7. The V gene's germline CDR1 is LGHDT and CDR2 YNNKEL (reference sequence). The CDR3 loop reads CASSQMQGGGETQYF. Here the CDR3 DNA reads TGTGCCAGCAGCCAAATGCAAGGCGGGGGAGAGACCCAGTACTTC.

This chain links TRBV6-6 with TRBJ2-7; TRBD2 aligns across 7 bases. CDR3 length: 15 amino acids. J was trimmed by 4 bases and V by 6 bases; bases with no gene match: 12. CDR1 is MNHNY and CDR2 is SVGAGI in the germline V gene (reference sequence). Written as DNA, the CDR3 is TGTGCCAGCAGCCCGGGGGGTGTTTGGGGTTACGAGCAGTACTTC. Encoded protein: CASSPGGVWGYEQYF.

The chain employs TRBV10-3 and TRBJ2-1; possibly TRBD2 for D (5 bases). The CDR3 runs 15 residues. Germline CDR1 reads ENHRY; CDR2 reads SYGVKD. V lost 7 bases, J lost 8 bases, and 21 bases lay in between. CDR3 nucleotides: TGTGCCATCACCCCTACGAGAAGCGGTAGCGATGAGCAGTTCTTC. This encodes CAITPTRSGSDEQFF.

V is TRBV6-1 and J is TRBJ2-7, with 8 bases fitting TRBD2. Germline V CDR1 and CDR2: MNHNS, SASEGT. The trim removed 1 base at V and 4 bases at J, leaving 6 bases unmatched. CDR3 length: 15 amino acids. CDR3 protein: CASSEEPSGLYEQYF. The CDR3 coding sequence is TGTGCCAGCAGTGAAGAACCTAGCGGGCTTTACGAGCAGTACTTC.

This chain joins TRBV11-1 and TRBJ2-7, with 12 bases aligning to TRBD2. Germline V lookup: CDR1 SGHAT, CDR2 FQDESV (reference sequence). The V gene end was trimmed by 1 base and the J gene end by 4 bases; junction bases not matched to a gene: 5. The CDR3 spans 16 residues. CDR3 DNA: TGTGCCAGCAGCTTAGGACTAGCGGGAGTGGGGTACGAGCAGTACTTC. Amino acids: CASSLGLAGVGYEQYF.

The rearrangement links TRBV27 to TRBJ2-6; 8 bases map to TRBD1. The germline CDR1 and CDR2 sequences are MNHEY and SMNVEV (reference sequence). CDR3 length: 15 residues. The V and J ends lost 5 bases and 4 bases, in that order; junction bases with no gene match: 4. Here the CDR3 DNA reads TGTGCCAGCAGTGCGACAGGGGACGGGGCCAACGTCCTGACTTTC. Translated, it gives CASSATGDGANVLTF. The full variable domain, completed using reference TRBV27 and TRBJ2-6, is EAQVTQNPRYLITVTGKKLTVTCSQNMNHEYMSWYRQDPGLGLRQIYYSMNVEVTDKGDVPEGYKVSRKEKRNFPLILESPSPNQTSLYFCASSATGDGANVLTFGAGSRLTVL.

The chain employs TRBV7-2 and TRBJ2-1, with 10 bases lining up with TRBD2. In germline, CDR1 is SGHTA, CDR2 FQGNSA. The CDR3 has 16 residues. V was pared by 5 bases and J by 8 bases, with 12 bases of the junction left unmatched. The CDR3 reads CASSPLGSGGVDEQFF. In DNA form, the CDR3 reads TGTGCCAGCAGCCCCCTGGGGAGCGGGGGGGTGGATGAGCAGTTCTTC.

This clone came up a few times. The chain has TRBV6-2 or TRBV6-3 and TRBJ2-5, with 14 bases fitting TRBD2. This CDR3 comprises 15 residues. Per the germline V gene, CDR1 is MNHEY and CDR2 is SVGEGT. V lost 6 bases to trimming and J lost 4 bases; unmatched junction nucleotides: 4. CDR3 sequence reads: CASSHGTSGGETQYF. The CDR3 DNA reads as TGTGCCAGCAGCCACGGGACTAGCGGGGGAGAGACCCAGTACTTC.

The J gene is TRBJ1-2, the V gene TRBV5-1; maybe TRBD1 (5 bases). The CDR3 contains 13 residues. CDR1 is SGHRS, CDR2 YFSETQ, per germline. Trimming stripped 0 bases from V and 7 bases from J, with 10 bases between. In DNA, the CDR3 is TGCGCCAGCAGCTTGGCCTCGGGGGGTGGCTACACCTTC. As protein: CASSLASGGGYTF.

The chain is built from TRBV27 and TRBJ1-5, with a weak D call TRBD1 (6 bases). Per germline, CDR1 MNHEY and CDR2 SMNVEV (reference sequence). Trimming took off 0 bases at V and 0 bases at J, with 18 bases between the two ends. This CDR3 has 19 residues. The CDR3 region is CASSLSRGPPVNSNQPQHF. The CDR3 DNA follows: TGTGCCAGCAGTTTATCCAGGGGACCTCCTGTGAATAGCAATCAGCCCCAGCATTTT.

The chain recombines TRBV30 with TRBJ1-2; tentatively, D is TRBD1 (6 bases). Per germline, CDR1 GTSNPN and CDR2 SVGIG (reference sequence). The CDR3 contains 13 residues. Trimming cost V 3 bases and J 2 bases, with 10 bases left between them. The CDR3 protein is CAWSATGNYGYTF. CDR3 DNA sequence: TGTGCCTGGAGCGCAACAGGGAACTATGGCTACACCTTC.

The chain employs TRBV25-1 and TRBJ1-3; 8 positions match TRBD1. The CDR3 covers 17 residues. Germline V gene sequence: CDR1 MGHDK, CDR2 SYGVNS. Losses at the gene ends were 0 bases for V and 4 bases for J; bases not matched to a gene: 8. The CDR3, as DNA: TGTGCCAGCAGTGAATATCGGGAGACAGGGGACGGAAACACCATATATTTT. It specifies CASSEYRETGDGNTIYF.

CDR3 loop: CASSQDETGWWAGGDTQYF. CDR3 DNA sequence: TGTGCCAGCAGCCAAGACGAAACGGGGTGGTGGGCAGGAGGGGATACGCAGTATTTT. This chain joins TRBV3-1 (or the pseudogene TRBV3-2) and TRBJ2-3; tentative D call: TRBD2 (6 bases). Germline V lookup: CDR1 LGHDT, CDR2 YNNKEL (reference sequence). Trimming cost V 0 bases and J 6 bases, with 25 bases left between them. The length of the CDR3 is 19 residues.

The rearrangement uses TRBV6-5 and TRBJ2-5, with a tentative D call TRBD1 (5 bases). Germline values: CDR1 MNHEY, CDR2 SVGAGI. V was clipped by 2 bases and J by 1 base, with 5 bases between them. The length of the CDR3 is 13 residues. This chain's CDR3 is CASSYRGQETQYF. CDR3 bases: TGTGCCAGCAGTTACAGGGGCCAAGAGACCCAGTACTTC.

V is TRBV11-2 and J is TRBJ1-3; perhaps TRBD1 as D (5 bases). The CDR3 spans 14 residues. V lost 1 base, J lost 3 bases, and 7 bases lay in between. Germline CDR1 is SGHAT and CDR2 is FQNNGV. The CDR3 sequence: CASSLGQGGNTIYF. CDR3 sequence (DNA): TGTGCCAGCAGCTTAGGGCAGGGTGGAAACACCATATATTTT.

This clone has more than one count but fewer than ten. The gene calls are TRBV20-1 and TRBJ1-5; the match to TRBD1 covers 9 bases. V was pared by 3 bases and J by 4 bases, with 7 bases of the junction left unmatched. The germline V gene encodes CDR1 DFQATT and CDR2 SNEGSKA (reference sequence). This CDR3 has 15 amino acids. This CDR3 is CSASGGQGRNQPQHF. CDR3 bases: TGCAGTGCTAGTGGAGGACAGGGGCGTAATCAGCCCCAGCATTTT.

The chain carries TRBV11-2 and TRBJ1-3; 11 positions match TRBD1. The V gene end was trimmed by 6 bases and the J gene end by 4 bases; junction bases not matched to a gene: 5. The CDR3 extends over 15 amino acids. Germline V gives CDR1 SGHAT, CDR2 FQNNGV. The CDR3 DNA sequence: TGTGCCAGCAGACGGGACAGGGGGAAGGGAAACACCATATATTTT. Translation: CASRRDRGKGNTIYF.

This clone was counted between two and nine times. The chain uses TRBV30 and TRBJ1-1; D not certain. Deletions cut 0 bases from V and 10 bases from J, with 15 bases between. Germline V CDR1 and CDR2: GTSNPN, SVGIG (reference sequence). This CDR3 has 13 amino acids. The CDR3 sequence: CAWSVLGGTGAFF. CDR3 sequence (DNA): TGTGCCTGGAGTGTACTTGGAGGAACCGGAGCTTTCTTT.

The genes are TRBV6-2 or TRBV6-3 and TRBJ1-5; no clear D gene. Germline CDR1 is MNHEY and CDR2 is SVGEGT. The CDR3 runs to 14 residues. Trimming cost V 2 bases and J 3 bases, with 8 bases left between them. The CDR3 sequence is CASSYPTNNQPQHF. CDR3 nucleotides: TGTGCCAGCAGTTACCCAACAAACAATCAGCCCCAGCATTTT.

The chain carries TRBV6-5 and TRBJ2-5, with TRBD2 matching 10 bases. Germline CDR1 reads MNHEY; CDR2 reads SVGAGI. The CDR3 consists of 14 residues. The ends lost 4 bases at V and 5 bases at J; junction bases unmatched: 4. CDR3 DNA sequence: TGTGCCAGCAGTTCGGCGGGACTAGCGGAGACCCAGTACTTC. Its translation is CASSSAGLAETQYF.

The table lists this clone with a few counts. CDR3 coding DNA: TGTGCCAGCAGCCCGGGAAGTCAGCCCCAGCATTTT. It yields the protein CASSPGSQPQHF. V gene TRBV5-8 combines with J gene TRBJ1-5; D unclear. Germline assignment: CDR1 SGHTS and CDR2 YDEGEE. This CDR3 spans 12 amino acids. V was trimmed by 4 bases and J by 6 bases, leaving 8 bases between them.